What follows is one T cell receptor (beta chain) and its context. Measured with immunoSEQ multiplex PCR; TCRdb has only the in-frame clones, and not every one. This sample has some 110,000 clones, with 85% to 95% found just once. This sample was included in a study of T cell responses to AZD1222 COVID-19 vaccine. This clonotype originated in an adult who received the AZD1222 COVID-19 vaccine. Sequenced here: peripheral blood, sampled 28 days after the second AZD1222 dose.

The CDR3 loop reads CASSGDSEYGYTF. The CDR3 region has the DNA TGTGCCAGCAGTGGGGACAGCGAGTATGGCTACACCTTC. This chain connects TRBV28 to TRBJ1-2; 7 positions match TRBD1. This CDR3 has 13 amino acids. V lost 5 bases to trimming and J lost 5 bases; unmatched junction nucleotides: 5. Germline loops: CDR1 MDHEN, CDR2 SYDVKM.